What follows are 10 T cell receptor beta chains derived from one specimen sequenced in a study of OX40 agonist ivuxolimab in advanced cancers. The repertoire was sequenced with immunoSEQ multiplex PCR; TCRdb's copy has only in-frame clones and lacks some. The repertoire has 90,000 to 150,000 clones, roughly nine tenths of them found once; the top ten carry roughly 0.59%. The material sequenced was CD4+ or CD8+ T cells sorted from blood, taken in a trial of the OX40 agonist ivuxolimab. The receptors derive from an adult with an advanced solid tumor such as melanoma, head and neck, liver or kidney cancer.

V and J are TRBV10-3 and TRBJ2-5; maybe TRBD2 (6 bases). Germline CDR1 ENHRY, CDR2 SYGVKD. This CDR3 has 14 amino acids. V lost 4 bases, J lost 2 bases, and 11 bases lay in between. CDR3 bases: TGTGCCATCAGTGCGGGACTGGGACAAGAGACCCAGTACTTC. Translation: CAISAGLGQETQYF.

This chain joins TRBV28 and TRBJ2-7, with 11 bases that match TRBD1. With V trimmed by 5 bases and J by 2 bases, 5 bases remained unmatched. Germline loops: CDR1 MDHEN, CDR2 SYDVKM. The CDR3 runs 15 residues. Here the CDR3 DNA reads TGTGCCAGCAGTGCCGGGACAGGGGGAGCCTACGAGCAGTACTTC. It is translated as CASSAGTGGAYEQYF.

The rearrangement uses TRBV6-4 and TRBJ2-3, with a weak D call TRBD2 (6 bases). V was shortened by 5 bases and J by 1 base, with 10 bases between the two germline ends. The CDR3 consists of 14 residues. The germline CDR1 and CDR2 sequences are MRHNA and SNTAGT. The CDR3 DNA reads TGTGCCAGCAGTCCGGGACTCCGCACAGATACGCAGTATTTT. Amino acid sequence: CASSPGLRTDTQYF.

The V gene is TRBV5-1, the J gene TRBJ1-2; 9 positions agree with TRBD1. The CDR3 runs to 15 residues. The V gene's germline CDR1 is SGHRS and CDR2 YFSETQ. V was pared by 0 bases and J by 8 bases, with 8 bases of the junction left unmatched. The CDR3 sequence: CASSLASGTGYGYTF. The CDR3 DNA is TGCGCCAGCAGCTTGGCCTCCGGGACAGGGTACGGCTACACCTTC. The variable domain in full, with the rest retrieved from reference TRBV5-1 and TRBJ1-2, is KAGVTQTPRYLIKTRGQQVTLSCSPISGHRSVSWYQQTPGQGLQFLFEYFSETQRNKGNFPGRFSGRQFSNSRSEMNVSTLELGDSALYLCASSLASGTGYGYTFGSGTRLTVV.

This sequence joins TRBV4-1 and TRBJ2-1, with 8 bases identical to TRBD2. Germline V CDR1 and CDR2: MGHRA, YSYEKL. V was clipped by 0 bases and J by 4 bases; unmatched bases: 8. The CDR3 length is 17 residues. The CDR3 spells CASSQEGWAGGYNEQFF. DNA for the CDR3: TGCGCCAGCAGCCAAGAGGGTTGGGCGGGGGGTTACAATGAGCAGTTCTTC.

This chain uses TRBV5-1 with TRBJ1-2; possibly TRBD1 for D (6 bases). The CDR3 is made up of 15 amino acids. Germline CDR1 reads SGHRS; CDR2 reads YFSETQ. V lost 0 bases to trimming and J lost 8 bases, with 17 bases between them. CDR3 in amino acids: CASSLEAGASVGYTF. CDR3 nucleotides: TGCGCCAGCAGCTTGGAAGCAGGGGCATCGGTCGGCTACACCTTC. Drawing the rest from reference TRBV5-1 and TRBJ1-2, the complete variable domain is KAGVTQTPRYLIKTRGQQVTLSCSPISGHRSVSWYQQTPGQGLQFLFEYFSETQRNKGNFPGRFSGRQFSNSRSEMNVSTLELGDSALYLCASSLEAGASVGYTFGSGTRLTVV.

This clone was counted only a few times. The genes are TRBV19 and TRBJ1-5; 7 bases map to TRBD1. From germline, CDR1 is LNHDA and CDR2 SQIVND (reference sequence). The CDR3 extends over 15 amino acids. V lost 4 bases, J lost 6 bases, and 9 bases stayed unmatched. The CDR3 loop reads CASSTGGTAPQPQHF. The DNA of the CDR3 is TGTGCCAGTAGTACCGGTGGGACAGCTCCTCAGCCCCAGCATTTT. Full variable domain (remainder filled in from reference TRBV19 and TRBJ1-5): DGGITQSPKYLFRKEGQNVTLSCEQNLNHDAMYWYRQDPGQGLRLIYYSQIVNDFQKGDIAEGYSVSREKKESFPLTVTSAQKNPTAFYLCASSTGGTAPQPQHFGDGTRLSIL.

This clone occurred a few times. The genes are TRBV4-3 and TRBJ1-6, with 9 nucleotides matching TRBD1. CDR1 is LGHNA, CDR2 YSLEER, per germline. V shed 0 bases, J shed 10 bases, and the junction held 7 bases outside the gene matches. The CDR3 totals 16 residues. Written as DNA, the CDR3 is TGCGCCAGCAGCCAAGACGGGACAGGGAGAGGCTCACCCCTCCACTTT. Translated: CASSQDGTGRGSPLHF.

This chain connects TRBV9 to TRBJ2-5, with D unclear. Germline-derived CDR1 and CDR2 are SGDLS and YYNGEE. V dropped 0 bases and J dropped 1 base, with 19 bases sitting between them. This CDR3 contains 18 residues. CDR3 in amino acids: CASSVGPLQKTPQETQYF. DNA for the CDR3: TGTGCCAGCAGCGTAGGACCTTTACAAAAGACCCCCCAAGAGACCCAGTACTTC.

The chain recombines TRBV9 with TRBJ1-5; D possibly corresponds to TRBD1 (5 bases). V gave up 4 bases and J gave up 0 bases, with 14 bases separating them. The CDR3 sequence is 16 residues long. Germline assignment: CDR1 SGDLS and CDR2 YYNGEE. This CDR3 reads CASSPGGGFSNQPQHF. For the CDR3, the DNA is TGTGCCAGCAGCCCGGGTGGGGGGTTTAGCAATCAGCCCCAGCATTTT.